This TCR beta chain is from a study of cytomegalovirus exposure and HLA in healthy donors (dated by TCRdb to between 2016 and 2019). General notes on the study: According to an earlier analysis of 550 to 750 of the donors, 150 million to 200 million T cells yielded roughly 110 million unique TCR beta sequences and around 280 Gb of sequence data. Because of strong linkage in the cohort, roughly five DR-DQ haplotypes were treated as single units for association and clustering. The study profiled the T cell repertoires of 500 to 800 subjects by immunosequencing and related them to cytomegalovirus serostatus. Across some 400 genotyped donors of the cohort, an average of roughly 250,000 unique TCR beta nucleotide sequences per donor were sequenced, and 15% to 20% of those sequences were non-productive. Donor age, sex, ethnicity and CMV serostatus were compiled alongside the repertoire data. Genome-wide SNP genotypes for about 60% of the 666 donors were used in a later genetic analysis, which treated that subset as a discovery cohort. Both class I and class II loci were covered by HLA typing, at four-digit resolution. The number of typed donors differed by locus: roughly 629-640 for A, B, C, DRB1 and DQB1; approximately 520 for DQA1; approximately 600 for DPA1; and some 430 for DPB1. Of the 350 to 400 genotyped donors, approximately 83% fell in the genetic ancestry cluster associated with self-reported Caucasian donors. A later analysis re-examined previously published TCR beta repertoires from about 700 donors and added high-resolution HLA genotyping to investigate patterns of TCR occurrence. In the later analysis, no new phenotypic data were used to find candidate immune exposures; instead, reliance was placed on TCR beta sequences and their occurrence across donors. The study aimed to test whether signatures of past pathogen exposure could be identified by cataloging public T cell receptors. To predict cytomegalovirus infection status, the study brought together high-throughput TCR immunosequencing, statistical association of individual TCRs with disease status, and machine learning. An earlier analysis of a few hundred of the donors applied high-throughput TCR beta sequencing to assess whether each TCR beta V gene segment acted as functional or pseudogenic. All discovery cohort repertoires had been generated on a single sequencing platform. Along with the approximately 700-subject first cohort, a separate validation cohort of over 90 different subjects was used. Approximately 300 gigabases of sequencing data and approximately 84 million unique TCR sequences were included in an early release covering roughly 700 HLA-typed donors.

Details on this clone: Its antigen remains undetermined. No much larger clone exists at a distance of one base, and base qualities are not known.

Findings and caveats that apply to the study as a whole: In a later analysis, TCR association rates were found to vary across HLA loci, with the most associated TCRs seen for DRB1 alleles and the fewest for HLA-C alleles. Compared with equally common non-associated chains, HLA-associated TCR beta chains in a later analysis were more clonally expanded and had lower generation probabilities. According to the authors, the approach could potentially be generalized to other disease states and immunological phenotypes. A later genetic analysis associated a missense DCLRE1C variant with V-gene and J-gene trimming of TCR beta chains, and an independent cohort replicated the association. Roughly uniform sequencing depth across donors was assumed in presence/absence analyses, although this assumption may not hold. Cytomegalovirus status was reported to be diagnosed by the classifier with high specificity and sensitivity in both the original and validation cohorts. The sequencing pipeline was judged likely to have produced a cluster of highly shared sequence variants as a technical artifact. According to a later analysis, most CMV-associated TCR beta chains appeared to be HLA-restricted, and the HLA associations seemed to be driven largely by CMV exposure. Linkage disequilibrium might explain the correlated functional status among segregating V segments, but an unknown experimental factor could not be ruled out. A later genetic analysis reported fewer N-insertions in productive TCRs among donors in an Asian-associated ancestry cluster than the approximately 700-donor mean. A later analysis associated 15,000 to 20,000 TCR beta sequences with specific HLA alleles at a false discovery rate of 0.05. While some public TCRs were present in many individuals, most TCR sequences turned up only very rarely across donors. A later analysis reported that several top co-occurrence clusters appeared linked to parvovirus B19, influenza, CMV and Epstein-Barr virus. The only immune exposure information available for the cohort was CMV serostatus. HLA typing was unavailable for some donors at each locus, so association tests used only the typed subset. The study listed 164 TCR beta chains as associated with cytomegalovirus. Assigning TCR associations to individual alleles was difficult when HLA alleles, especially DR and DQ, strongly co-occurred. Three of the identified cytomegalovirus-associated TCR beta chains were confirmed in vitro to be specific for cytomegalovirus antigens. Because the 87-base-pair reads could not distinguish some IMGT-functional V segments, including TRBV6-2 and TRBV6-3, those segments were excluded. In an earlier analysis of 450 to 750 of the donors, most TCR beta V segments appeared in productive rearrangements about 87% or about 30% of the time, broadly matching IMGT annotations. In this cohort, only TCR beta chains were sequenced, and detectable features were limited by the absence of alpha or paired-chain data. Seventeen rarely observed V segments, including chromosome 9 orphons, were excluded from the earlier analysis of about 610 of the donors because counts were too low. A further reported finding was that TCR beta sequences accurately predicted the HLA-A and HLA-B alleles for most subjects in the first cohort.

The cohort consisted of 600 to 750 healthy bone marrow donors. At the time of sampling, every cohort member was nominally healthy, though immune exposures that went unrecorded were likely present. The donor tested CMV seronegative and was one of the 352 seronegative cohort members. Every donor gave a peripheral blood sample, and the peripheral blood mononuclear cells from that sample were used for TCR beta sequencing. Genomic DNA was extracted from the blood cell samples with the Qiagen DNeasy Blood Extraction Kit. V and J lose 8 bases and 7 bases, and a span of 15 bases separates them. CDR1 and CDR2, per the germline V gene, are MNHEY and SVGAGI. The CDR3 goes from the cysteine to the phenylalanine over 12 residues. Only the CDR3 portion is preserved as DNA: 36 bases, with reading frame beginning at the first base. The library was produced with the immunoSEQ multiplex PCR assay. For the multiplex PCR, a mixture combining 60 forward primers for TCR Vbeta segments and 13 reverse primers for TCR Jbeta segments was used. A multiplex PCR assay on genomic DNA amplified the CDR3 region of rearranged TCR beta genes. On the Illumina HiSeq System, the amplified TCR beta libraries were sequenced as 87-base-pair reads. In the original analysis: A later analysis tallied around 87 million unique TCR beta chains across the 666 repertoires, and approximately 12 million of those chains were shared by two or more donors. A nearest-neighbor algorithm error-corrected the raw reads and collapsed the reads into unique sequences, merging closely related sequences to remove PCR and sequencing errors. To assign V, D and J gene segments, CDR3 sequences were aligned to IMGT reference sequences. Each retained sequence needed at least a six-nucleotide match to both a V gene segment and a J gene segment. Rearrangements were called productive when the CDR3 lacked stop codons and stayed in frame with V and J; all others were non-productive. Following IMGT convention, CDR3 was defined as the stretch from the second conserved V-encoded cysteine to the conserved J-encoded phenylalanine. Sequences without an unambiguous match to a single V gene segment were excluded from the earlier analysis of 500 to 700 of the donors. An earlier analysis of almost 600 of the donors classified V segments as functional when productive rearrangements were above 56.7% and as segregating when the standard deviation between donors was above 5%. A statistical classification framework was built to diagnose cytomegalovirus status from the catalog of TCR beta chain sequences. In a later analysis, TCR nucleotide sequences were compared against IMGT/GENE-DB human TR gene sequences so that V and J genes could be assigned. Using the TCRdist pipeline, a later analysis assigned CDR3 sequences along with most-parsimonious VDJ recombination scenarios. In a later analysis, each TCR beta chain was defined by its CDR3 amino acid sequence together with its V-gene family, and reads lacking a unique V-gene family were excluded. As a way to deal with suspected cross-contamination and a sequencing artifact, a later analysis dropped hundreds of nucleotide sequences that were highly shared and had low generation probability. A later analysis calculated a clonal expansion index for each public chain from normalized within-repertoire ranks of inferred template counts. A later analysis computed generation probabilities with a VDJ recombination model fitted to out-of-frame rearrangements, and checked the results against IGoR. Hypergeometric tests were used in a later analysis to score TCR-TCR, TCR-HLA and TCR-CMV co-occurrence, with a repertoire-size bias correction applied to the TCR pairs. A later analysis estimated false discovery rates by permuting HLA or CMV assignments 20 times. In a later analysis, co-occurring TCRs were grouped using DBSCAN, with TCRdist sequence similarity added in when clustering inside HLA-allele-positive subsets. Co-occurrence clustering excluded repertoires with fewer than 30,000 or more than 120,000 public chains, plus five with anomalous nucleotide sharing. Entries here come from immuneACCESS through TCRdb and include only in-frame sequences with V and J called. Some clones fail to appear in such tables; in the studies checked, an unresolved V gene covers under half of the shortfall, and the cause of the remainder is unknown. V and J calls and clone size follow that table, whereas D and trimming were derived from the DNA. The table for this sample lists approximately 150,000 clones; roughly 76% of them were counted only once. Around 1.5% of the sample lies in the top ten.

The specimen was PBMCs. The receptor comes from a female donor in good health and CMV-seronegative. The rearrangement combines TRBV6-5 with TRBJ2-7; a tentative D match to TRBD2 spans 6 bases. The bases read TGTGCCAGCTGGCGGGAATTGGGAGAGCAGTACTTC. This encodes CASWRELGEQYF.